The present T cell receptor beta chain was sequenced within a study of blood T cells in healthy people across ages. Study outcomes and limitations: Naive T cell percentage showed a strong correlation with TCR beta diversity. Getting older went along with TCR beta diversity per million T cells dropping roughly linearly.

Primed by a sample-barcoded 5' primer and a J-beta primer mix, a second PCR proceeded for about 6 to 12 cycles. Each CDR3 protein gets one entry after TCRdb re-called the 5' RACE reads with MiXCR. The sample holds approximately 290,000 distinct CDR3 sequences, roughly a quarter seen once. The V gene lost 1 base and the J gene lost 8 bases, with 14 bases spanning the gap. Germline CDR1 MGHDK, CDR2 SYGVNS. CDR3 length: 15 residues. This clonotype has at least ten counts. Its antigen is as yet unknown. The chain uses TRBV25-1 and TRBJ1-4; the D is unclear. This sequence originates from a woman aged 70-85 years in good health. Material: blood. DNA of the CDR3: TGTGCCAGCAGTGAATCTTTCAGCCCGGGAGAAAAACTGTTTTTT. It is translated as CASSESFSPGEKLFF.